These 22 T cell receptor beta chains share one sample of origin, sequenced in a study of blood T cell repertoires in COVID-19 (dated by TCRdb to 2018 to 2020). Library construction relied on the immunoSEQ multiplex PCR assay. The immuneACCESS repertoire file appears here via TCRdb, limited to in-frame rearrangements. These files lack a portion of the clones; in checked studies, under half of the deficit traces to unresolved V genes, and the cause of the others is not known. Counted in this sample were some 200,000 clones; roughly 80% of them appeared once. Of the sample, less than 6% falls within the top ten clones. The source material was peripheral blood. The receptors were gathered from a woman in her sixties or seventies with COVID-19, enrolled during active disease.

V gene TRBV5-1 combines with J gene TRBJ1-4; 8 nucleotides match TRBD1. CDR1 SGHRS and CDR2 YFSETQ come from the germline V gene. Unmatched junction bases numbered 2, after V lost 2 bases and J lost 5 bases. The CDR3 extends over 14 amino acids. CDR3 in amino acids: CASSLQGGNEKLFF. For the CDR3, the DNA is TGCGCCAGCAGCTTACAGGGGGGAAATGAAAAACTGTTTTTT.

As DNA, the CDR3 is TGCGCCAGCAGTGGGACAGGGTCTAATAGGACAGATTATAGCAATCAGCCCCAGCATTTT. It yields the protein CASSGTGSNRTDYSNQPQHF. The chain employs TRBV10-1 and TRBJ1-5, with TRBD1 matching over 8 bases. Germline CDR1 is WNHNN and CDR2 is SYGVQD (reference sequence). The CDR3 totals 20 residues. J lost 0 bases, V lost 4 bases, and 17 bases had no gene match.

This sequence joins TRBV6-1 and TRBJ1-2; a possible D gene is TRBD1 (6 bases). The CDR3 loop spans 15 amino acids. V dropped 0 bases and J dropped 5 bases, with 13 bases sitting between them. CDR1 is MNHNS, CDR2 SASEGT, per germline. In nucleotides, the CDR3 is TGTGCCAGCAGTGAAGCGCGCAGGGGTGGGTATGGCTACACCTTC. It yields the protein CASSEARRGGYGYTF.

The chain has TRBV9 and TRBJ2-3; 11 bases align to TRBD2. The CDR3 contains 16 residues. CDR1 is SGDLS and CDR2 is YYNGEE in the germline V gene. V gave up 3 bases and J gave up 8 bases; unmatched junction bases: 11. The CDR3 sequence is CASSEGPTSGTGTQYF. The DNA of the CDR3 is TGTGCCAGCAGCGAGGGACCGACTAGCGGGACGGGTACGCAGTATTTT.

The chain links TRBV7-7 to TRBJ2-7; 11 nucleotides align to TRBD1. With 3 bases clipped from V and 2 bases from J, the junction kept 3 bases outside the gene matches. Germline V CDR1 and CDR2: SSHAT, FNYEAQ (reference sequence). The CDR3 spans 15 residues. CDR3: CASSFSDRGPYEQYF. In DNA form, the CDR3 reads TGTGCCAGCAGCTTCTCGGACAGGGGGCCCTACGAGCAGTACTTC.

This clone was detected only once. J is TRBJ2-3 and V is TRBV19; tentatively, D is TRBD2 (5 bases). Per the germline V gene, CDR1 is LNHDA and CDR2 is SQIVND (reference sequence). The CDR3 is made up of 13 amino acids. Trimming took off 7 bases at V and 0 bases at J, with 8 bases between the two ends. The CDR3 region has the DNA TGTGCCAGTACGGCGGGCAGCACAGATACGCAGTATTTT. Translated, it gives CASTAGSTDTQYF. Supplemented by reference TRBV19 and TRBJ2-3, the full variable domain reads DGGITQSPKYLFRKEGQNVTLSCEQNLNHDAMYWYRQDPGQGLRLIYYSQIVNDFQKGDIAEGYSVSREKKESFPLTVTSAQKNPTAFYLCASTAGSTDTQYFGPGTRLTVL.

The chain combines TRBV18 with TRBJ1-3; 8 nucleotides align to TRBD1. With 3 bases clipped from V and 4 bases from J, the junction kept 5 bases outside the gene matches. CDR3 length: 15 residues. CDR1 is KGHSH, CDR2 LQKENI, per germline. The CDR3 is CASSPSGTGGNTIYF. The CDR3, as DNA: TGTGCCAGCTCACCTTCCGGGACAGGAGGAAACACCATATATTTT. Full variable domain (missing parts from reference TRBV18 and TRBJ1-3): NAGVMQNPRHLVRRRGQEARLRCSPMKGHSHVYWYRQLPEEGLKFMVYLQKENIIDESGMPKERFSAEFPKEGPSILRIQQVVRGDSAAYFCASSPSGTGGNTIYFGEGSWLTVV.

The chain employs TRBV28 and TRBJ1-1; 9 bases agree with TRBD1. The CDR3 is 16 amino acids. Germline V gives CDR1 MDHEN, CDR2 SYDVKM. Unmatched junction bases numbered 9, after V lost 3 bases and J lost 4 bases. The CDR3 DNA is TGTGCCAGCAGTTTTTTGACAGGGGGAAAGAGCACTGAAGCTTTCTTT. It encodes CASSFLTGGKSTEAFF. The full variable domain, with the rest looked up from reference TRBV28 and TRBJ1-1, is DVKVTQSSRYLVKRTGEKVFLECVQDMDHENMFWYRQDPGLGLRLIYFSYDVKMKEKGDIPEGYSVSREKKERFSLILESASTNQTSMYLCASSFLTGGKSTEAFFGQGTRLTVV.

CDR3 sequence (DNA): TGTGCCAGCAGCCCAGGGACAGGGACCTACAATGAGCAGTTCTTC. Amino acids: CASSPGTGTYNEQFF. This chain connects TRBV27 to TRBJ2-1; 9 bases are shared with TRBD1. With 6 bases clipped from V and 2 bases from J, the junction kept 5 bases outside the gene matches. CDR3 size: 15 residues. Germline V gives CDR1 MNHEY, CDR2 SMNVEV (reference sequence).

In nucleotides, the CDR3 is TGTGCCAGCAGCCCCACGAGAAACAATGAGCAGTTCTTC. It encodes CASSPTRNNEQFF. The chain recombines TRBV7-2 with TRBJ2-1, with D uncertain. Germline V gene lookup returns CDR1 SGHTA and CDR2 FQGNSA. V was shortened by 5 bases and J by 5 bases, with 10 bases between the two germline ends. The CDR3 contains 13 residues. The entire variable domain, with the rest obtained from reference TRBV7-2 and TRBJ2-1, is as follows: GAGVSQSPSNKVTEKGKDVELRCDPISGHTALYWYRQSLGQGLEFLIYFQGNSAPDKSGLPSDRFSAERTGGSVSTLTIQRTQQEDSAVYLCASSPTRNNEQFFGPGTRLTVL.

This clone was found a few times. At the DNA level, this CDR3 is encoded by other sequences in the same sample as well. The chain employs TRBV5-1 and TRBJ1-1; D gene ambiguous. This CDR3 has 13 amino acids. With 0 bases removed from V and 1 base from J, the gap between germline ends came to 4 bases. Germline CDR1 is SGHRS and CDR2 is YFSETQ. CDR3 amino acids: CASSLGGNTEAFF. In nucleotides, the CDR3 is TGCGCCAGCAGCTTGGGCGGGAACACTGAAGCTTTCTTT. Filled out from reference TRBV5-1 and TRBJ1-1, the complete variable domain reads KAGVTQTPRYLIKTRGQQVTLSCSPISGHRSVSWYQQTPGQGLQFLFEYFSETQRNKGNFPGRFSGRQFSNSRSEMNVSTLELGDSALYLCASSLGGNTEAFFGQGTRLTVV.

The chain couples TRBV6-2 or TRBV6-3 to TRBJ2-7, with a possible D match to TRBD1 (6 bases). The germline CDR1 and CDR2 sequences are MNHEY and SVGEGT. V lost 2 bases to trimming and J lost 0 bases, with 8 bases between them. CDR3 length equals 14 residues. CDR3 loop: CASSYRDISYEQYF. CDR3 nucleotide sequence: TGTGCCAGCAGTTACAGGGACATCTCCTACGAGCAGTACTTC.

The V and J genes are TRBV19 and TRBJ1-1; no firm D call. Trimming left V 6 bases short and J 5 bases short, with 13 bases between. This CDR3 spans 13 amino acids. Germline values: CDR1 LNHDA, CDR2 SQIVND (reference sequence). Here the CDR3 reads CASSRLSRTEAFF. The CDR3 DNA reads as TGTGCCAGTAGCCGACTCTCGAGGACTGAAGCTTTCTTT. Using reference TRBV19 and TRBJ1-1 for the parts outside the CDR3, the full variable domain is DGGITQSPKYLFRKEGQNVTLSCEQNLNHDAMYWYRQDPGQGLRLIYYSQIVNDFQKGDIAEGYSVSREKKESFPLTVTSAQKNPTAFYLCASSRLSRTEAFFGQGTRLTVV.

The chain joins TRBV2 to TRBJ2-5; 8 bases agree with TRBD1. The V and J ends lost 10 bases and 2 bases, in that order; junction bases with no gene match: 9. The germline gives CDR1 SNHLY, CDR2 FYNNEI. This CDR3 is built from 14 residues. The CDR3 region is CAINSRGRQETQYF. CDR3 sequence (DNA): TGTGCCATCAACTCCAGGGGGCGACAAGAGACCCAGTACTTC. Combining the CDR3 with reference TRBV2 and TRBJ2-5 gives the whole variable domain EPEVTQTPSHQVTQMGQEVILRCVPISNHLYFYWYRQILGQKVEFLVSFYNNEISEKSEIFDDQFSVERPDGSNFTLKIRSTKLEDSAMYFCAINSRGRQETQYFGPGTRLLVL.

The table lists this clone with a count of one. This chain connects TRBV28 to TRBJ1-2, with 7 bases aligning to TRBD1. CDR3 length: 16 amino acids. V gave up 8 bases and J gave up 1 base; unmatched junction bases: 13. CDR1 and CDR2 (germline): MDHEN, SYDVKM. This chain's CDR3 is CASLELRGPVNYGYTF. CDR3 nucleotide sequence: TGTGCCAGCTTGGAGTTGAGGGGGCCTGTTAACTATGGCTACACCTTC.

The rearrangement joins TRBV2 to TRBJ2-7; 10 bases line up with TRBD2. Germline V gene data show CDR1 as SNHLY and CDR2 as FYNNEI. Trimming took 7 bases from V and 3 from J; bases not matched to a gene: 6. The CDR3 covers 14 residues. The CDR3 loop reads CASTLVAGGYEQYF. CDR3 bases: TGTGCCAGCACTTTAGTAGCGGGGGGCTACGAGCAGTACTTC.

This clone appeared a few times. The rearrangement joins TRBV7-2 to TRBJ2-7, with a possible D match to TRBD2 (5 bases). Germline-derived CDR1 and CDR2 are SGHTA and FQGNSA. This CDR3 has 15 residues. V was cut by 6 bases and J by 5 bases, with 20 bases left in between. The CDR3 here is CASRSEGLSADEQYF. The CDR3 DNA reads TGTGCCAGCAGATCTGAGGGTCTCTCGGCGGACGAGCAGTACTTC.

The rearrangement uses TRBV2 and TRBJ1-5; D uncertain. CDR1 and CDR2 (germline): SNHLY, FYNNEI. The length of the CDR3 is 14 residues. Trimming pared 7 bases from V and 4 bases from J, leaving 14 bases between. CDR3 coding DNA: TGTGCCAGCACCCATTCAGATTCGAATCAGCCCCAGCATTTT. Translating gives CASTHSDSNQPQHF.

Only a few counts were recorded for this clone. J is TRBJ2-7 and V is TRBV6-2 or TRBV6-3; the D gene is possibly TRBD2 (7 bases). The germline CDR1 and CDR2 sequences are MNHEY and SVGEGT. V was pared by 0 bases and J by 1 base, with 28 bases between. The CDR3 consists of 21 residues. This CDR3 is CASSYSKGGRELAAISYEQYF. DNA of the CDR3: TGTGCCAGCAGTTACTCGAAGGGGGGCAGAGAGCTAGCGGCAATTTCCTACGAGCAGTACTTC.

The table lists this clone with a count of one. The genes are TRBV18 and TRBJ2-1, with 10 bases aligning to TRBD1. J was trimmed by 7 bases and V by 3 bases; bases with no gene match: 6. Per germline, CDR1 KGHSH and CDR2 LQKENI. This CDR3 region has 15 residues. The CDR3 DNA is TGTGCCAGCTCACCGGATTGGACAGGGGGTAATGAGCAGTTCTTC. This translates into CASSPDWTGGNEQFF.

This clone was counted only a few times. J is TRBJ2-5 and V is TRBV19, with D perhaps TRBD2 (6 bases). Germline assignment: CDR1 LNHDA and CDR2 SQIVND (reference sequence). V gave up 2 bases and J gave up 2 bases, with 15 bases separating them. CDR3 size: 16 residues. The CDR3 DNA sequence: TGTGCCAGTAGTATATACCCGGGAGTAACGCAAGAGACCCAGTACTTC. Encoded protein: CASSIYPGVTQETQYF.

The V call is TRBV7-2, the J call TRBJ2-3; possibly TRBD1 for D (7 bases). From germline, CDR1 is SGHTA and CDR2 FQGNSA. CDR3 length: 17 residues. V was shortened by 3 bases and J by 4 bases, with 20 bases between the two germline ends. The CDR3 DNA is TGTGCCAGCAGCTTTTTTGCCAACAGGGGAGGCGCAGATACGCAGTATTTT. This codes for CASSFFANRGGADTQYF.